This is a list of T cell receptor beta chains from one sample in a study of blood T cell repertoires in COVID-19. Produced via immunoSEQ multiplex PCR; TCRdb's table is partial and in-frame only. The data contain some 300,000 clones, 85% to 90% of them singletons. The sequenced material came from peripheral blood. Source of these receptors: a woman aged 45-65 years with COVID-19, enrolled during active disease. CDR3s include the opening cysteine and the closing phenylalanine or tryptophan. A D gene is named only where the DNA matches it firmly. Size is omitted from some rows. Given values are once, few, many or a class for expanded clones.

clone_size,v_call,j_call,d_call,cdr3_aa,cdr3_nt
.,TRBV9,TRBJ2-7,TRBD2,CASSSGTSDYEQYF,TGTGCCAGCAGCTCAGGGACTAGCGATTACGAGCAGTACTTC
.,TRBV3-1/TRBV3-2,TRBJ2-5,.,CASSQDRGLKTQYF,TGTGCCAGCAGCCAAGACAGGGGTCTTAAGACCCAGTACTTC
.,TRBV4-2,TRBJ1-5,TRBD1,CASSQAGTAGGQPQHF,TGTGCCAGCAGCCAGGCCGGGACGGCAGGGGGCCAGCCCCAGCATTTT
.,TRBV19,TRBJ2-2,TRBD1,CASSPGQGQYYTGELFF,TGTGCCAGTAGTCCGGGCCAGGGACAGTATTACACCGGGGAGCTGTTTTTT
.,TRBV27,TRBJ2-5,TRBD1,CASSSLTTGYQETQYF,TGTGCCAGCAGTTCCCTGACGACAGGGTACCAAGAGACCCAGTACTTC
.,TRBV5-8,TRBJ2-7,TRBD2,CASSYWGGDSTYEQYF,TGTGCCAGCAGCTACTGGGGGGGGGACTCAACCTACGAGCAGTACTTC
.,TRBV7-8,TRBJ2-1,.,CASSLVGSLTSPEQFF,TGTGCCAGCAGCTTAGTGGGAAGCCTAACTAGTCCAGAGCAGTTCTTC
.,TRBV19,TRBJ2-2,TRBD2,CASSTQGTTLNTGELFF,TGTGCCAGTAGTACCCAAGGGACTACCTTGAACACCGGGGAGCTGTTTTTT
.,TRBV2,TRBJ2-5,TRBD1,CASFPPGTGKETQYF,TGTGCCAGCTTCCCGCCCGGGACAGGGAAAGAGACCCAGTACTTC
.,TRBV27,TRBJ1-2,TRBD1,CATAGTGYDGYTF,TGTGCCACCGCCGGGACAGGCTATGATGGCTACACCTTC
once,TRBV24-1,TRBJ1-1,.,CATSAALGRDTVF,TGTGCCACCAGTGCCGCCCTTGGACGGGATACGGTATTT
.,TRBV6-6,TRBJ1-5,.,CASSLVRTANQPQHF,TGTGCCAGCAGCCTCGTCAGGACAGCCAATCAGCCCCAGCATTTT
.,TRBV2,TRBJ2-7,.,CASSEAWGGEQYF,TGTGCCAGCAGTGAAGCCTGGGGAGGCGAGCAGTACTTC
.,TRBV19,TRBJ2-2,.,CASSTSRVNTGELFF,TGTGCCAGTAGTACCTCGAGGGTGAACACCGGGGAGCTGTTTTTT
.,TRBV24-1,TRBJ2-2,TRBD1,CATREGAPQFVNTGELFF,TGTGCCACCAGAGAGGGGGCTCCTCAGTTCGTGAACACCGGGGAGCTGTTTTTT
.,TRBV24-1,TRBJ2-1,TRBD2,CATSRPGLAGPEQFF,TGTGCCACCTCCAGACCGGGACTAGCGGGACCAGAGCAGTTCTTC
.,TRBV7-8,TRBJ1-4,TRBD1,CASSSAGTGFEKLFF,TGTGCCAGCAGCTCCGCCGGGACAGGGTTTGAAAAACTGTTTTTT
.,TRBV7-9,TRBJ2-7,TRBD1,CASSFTGGYEQYF,TGTGCCAGCAGCTTCACAGGGGGCTACGAGCAGTACTTC
.,TRBV11-3,TRBJ1-4,.,CASSSRGGSEKLFF,TGTGCCAGCAGCTCAAGGGGGGGCTCGGAAAAACTGTTTTTT
once,TRBV5-6,TRBJ2-4,TRBD2,CASSSLVAGGLIKNIQYF,TGTGCCAGCAGCTCATTAGTAGCGGGAGGGCTAATCAAAAACATTCAGTACTTC
.,TRBV14,TRBJ1-3,.,CASSQFQASGNTIYF,TGTGCCAGCAGCCAATTCCAGGCCTCTGGAAACACCATATATTTT
once,TRBV19,TRBJ2-4,.,CASSIGQERRNIQYF,TGTGCCAGTAGTATAGGACAGGAACGGAGAAACATTCAGTACTTC
.,TRBV6-4,TRBJ1-2,.,CASRDTGNYGYTF,TGTGCCAGCAGAGATACAGGGAACTATGGCTACACCTTC
.,TRBV18,TRBJ2-1,TRBD1,CASSPYTDRANNEQFF,TGTGCCAGCTCACCATATACAGACAGGGCCAACAATGAGCAGTTCTTC
.,TRBV19,TRBJ1-3,.,CASDQQVDSGNTIYF,TGTGCCAGTGACCAACAGGTGGACTCTGGAAACACCATATATTTT
.,TRBV6-5,TRBJ2-7,.,CATKRGESAYEQYF,TGTGCCACCAAACGGGGAGAATCTGCCTACGAGCAGTACTTC
.,TRBV9,TRBJ1-5,TRBD1,CASSSQGEQPQHF,TGTGCCAGCAGCTCACAGGGGGAACAGCCCCAGCATTTT